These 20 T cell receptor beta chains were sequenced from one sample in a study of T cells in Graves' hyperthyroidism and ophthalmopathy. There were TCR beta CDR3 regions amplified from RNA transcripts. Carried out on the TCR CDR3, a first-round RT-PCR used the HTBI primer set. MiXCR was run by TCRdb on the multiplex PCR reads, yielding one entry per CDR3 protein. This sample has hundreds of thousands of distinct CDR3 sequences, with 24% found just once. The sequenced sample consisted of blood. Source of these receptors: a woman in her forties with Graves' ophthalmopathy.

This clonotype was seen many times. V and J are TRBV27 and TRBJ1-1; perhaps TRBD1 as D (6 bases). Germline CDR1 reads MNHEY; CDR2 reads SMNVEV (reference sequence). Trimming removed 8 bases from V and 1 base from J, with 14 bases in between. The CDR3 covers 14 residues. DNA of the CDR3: TGTGCCAGCGGGGGGGCTGGTGGGAACACTGAAGCTTTCTTT. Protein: CASGGAGGNTEAFF.

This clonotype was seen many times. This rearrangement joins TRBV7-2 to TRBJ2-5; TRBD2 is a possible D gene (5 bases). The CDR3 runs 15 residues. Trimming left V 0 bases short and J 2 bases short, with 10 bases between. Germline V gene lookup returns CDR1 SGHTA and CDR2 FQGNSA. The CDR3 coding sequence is TGTGCCAGCAGCTTAGCGGGCGGGCGACAAGAGACCCAGTACTTC. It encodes CASSLAGGRQETQYF.

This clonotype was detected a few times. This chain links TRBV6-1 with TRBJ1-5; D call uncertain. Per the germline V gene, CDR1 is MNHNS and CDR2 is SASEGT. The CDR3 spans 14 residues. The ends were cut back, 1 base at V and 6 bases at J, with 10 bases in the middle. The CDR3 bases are TGTGCCAGCAGTGAAGGGGCAGAGGGTCAGCCCCAGCATTTT. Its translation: CASSEGAEGQPQHF.

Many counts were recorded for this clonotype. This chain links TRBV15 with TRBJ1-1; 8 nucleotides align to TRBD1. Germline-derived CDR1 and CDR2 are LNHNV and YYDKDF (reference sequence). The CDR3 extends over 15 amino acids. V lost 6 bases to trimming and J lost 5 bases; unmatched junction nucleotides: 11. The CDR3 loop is CATSRPQGAHTEAFF. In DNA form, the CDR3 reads TGTGCCACCAGTCGACCCCAGGGGGCGCATACTGAAGCTTTCTTT. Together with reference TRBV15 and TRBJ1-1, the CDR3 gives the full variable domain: DAMVIQNPRYQVTQFGKPVTLSCSQTLNHNVMYWYQQKSSQAPKLLFHYYDKDFNNEADTPDNFQSRRPNTSFCFLDIRSPGLGDTAMYLCATSRPQGAHTEAFFGQGTRLTVV.

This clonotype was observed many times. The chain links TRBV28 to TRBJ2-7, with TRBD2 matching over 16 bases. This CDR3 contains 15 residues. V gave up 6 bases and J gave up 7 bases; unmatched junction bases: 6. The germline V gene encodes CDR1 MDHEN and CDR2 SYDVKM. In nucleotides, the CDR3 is TGTGCCAGCAGGAGGGCGGGACTAGCGGGAGGGGAGCAGTACTTC. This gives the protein CASRRAGLAGGEQYF.

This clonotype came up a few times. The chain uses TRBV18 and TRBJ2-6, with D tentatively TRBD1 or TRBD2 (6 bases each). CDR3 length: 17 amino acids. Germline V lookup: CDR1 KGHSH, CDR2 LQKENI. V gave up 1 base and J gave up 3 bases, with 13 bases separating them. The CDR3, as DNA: TGTGCCAGCTCACCACAGAGGGGGGCTTTTGGGGCCAACGTCCTGACTTTC. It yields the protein CASSPQRGAFGANVLTF.

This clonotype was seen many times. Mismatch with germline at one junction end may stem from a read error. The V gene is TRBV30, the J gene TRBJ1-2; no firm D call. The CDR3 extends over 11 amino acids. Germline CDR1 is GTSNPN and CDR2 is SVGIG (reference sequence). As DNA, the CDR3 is TGTGCCTGGAGGGACGGCTATAGCTACACCTTC. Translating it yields CAWRDGYSYTF.

The CDR3 spells CATTYPAGQPNTEAFF. CDR3 DNA: TGTGCCACCACTTACCCCGCGGGACAGCCTAACACTGAAGCTTTCTTT. The rearrangement joins TRBV15 to TRBJ1-1; 7 nucleotides agree with TRBD1. J lost 2 bases, V lost 7 bases, and 13 bases had no gene match. CDR1 LNHNV and CDR2 YYDKDF come from the germline V gene (reference sequence). CDR3 length: 16 amino acids.

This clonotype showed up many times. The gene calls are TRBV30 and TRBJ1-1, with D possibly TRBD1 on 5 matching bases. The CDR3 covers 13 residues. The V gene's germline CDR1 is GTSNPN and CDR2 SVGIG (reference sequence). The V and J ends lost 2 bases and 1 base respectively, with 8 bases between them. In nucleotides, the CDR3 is TGTGCCTGGAGTCATACAGGGAACACTGAAGCTTTCTTT. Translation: CAWSHTGNTEAFF.

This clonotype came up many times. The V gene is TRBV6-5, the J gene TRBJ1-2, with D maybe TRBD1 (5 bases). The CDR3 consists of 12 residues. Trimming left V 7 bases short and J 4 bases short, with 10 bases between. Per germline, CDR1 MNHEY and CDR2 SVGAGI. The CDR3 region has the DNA TGTGCCAGCACTATGGGGGGCTATGGCTACACCTTC. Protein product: CASTMGGYGYTF.

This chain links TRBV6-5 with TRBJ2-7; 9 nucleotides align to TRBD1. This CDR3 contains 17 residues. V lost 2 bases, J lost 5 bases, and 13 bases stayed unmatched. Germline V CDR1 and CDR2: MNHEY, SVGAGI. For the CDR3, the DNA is TGTGCCAGCAGTTACCGGGGACCCGAGGACAGGGGAAACGAGCAGTACTTC. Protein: CASSYRGPEDRGNEQYF.

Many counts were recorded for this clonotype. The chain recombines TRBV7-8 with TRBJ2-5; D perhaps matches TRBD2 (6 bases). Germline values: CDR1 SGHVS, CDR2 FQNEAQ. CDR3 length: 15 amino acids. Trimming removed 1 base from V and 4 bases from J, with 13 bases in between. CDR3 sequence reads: CASSLDLGEVETQYF. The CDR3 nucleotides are TGTGCCAGCAGCTTAGACCTTGGGGAGGTAGAGACCCAGTACTTC. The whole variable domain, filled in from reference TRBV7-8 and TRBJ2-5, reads GAGVSQSPRYKVAKRGQDVALRCDPISGHVSLFWYQQALGQGPEFLTYFQNEAQLDKSGLPSDRFFAERPEGSVSTLKIQRTQQEDSAVYLCASSLDLGEVETQYFGPGTRLLVL.

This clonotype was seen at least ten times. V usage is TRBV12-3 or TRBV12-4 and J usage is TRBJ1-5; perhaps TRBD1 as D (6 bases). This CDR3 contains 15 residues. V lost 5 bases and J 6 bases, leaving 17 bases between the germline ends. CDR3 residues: CASSTTRGWAQPQHF. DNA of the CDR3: TGTGCCAGCAGTACCACCAGGGGATGGGCTCAGCCCCAGCATTTT.

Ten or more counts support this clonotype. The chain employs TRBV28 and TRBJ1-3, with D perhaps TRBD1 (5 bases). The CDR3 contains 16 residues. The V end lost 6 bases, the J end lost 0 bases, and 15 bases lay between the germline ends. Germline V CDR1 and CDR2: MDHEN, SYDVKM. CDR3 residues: CASRTRAGDSGNTIYF. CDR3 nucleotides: TGTGCCAGCAGAACCAGGGCGGGGGACTCTGGAAACACCATATATTTT. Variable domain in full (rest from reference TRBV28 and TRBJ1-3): DVKVTQSSRYLVKRTGEKVFLECVQDMDHENMFWYRQDPGLGLRLIYFSYDVKMKEKGDIPEGYSVSREKKERFSLILESASTNQTSMYLCASRTRAGDSGNTIYFGEGSWLTVV.

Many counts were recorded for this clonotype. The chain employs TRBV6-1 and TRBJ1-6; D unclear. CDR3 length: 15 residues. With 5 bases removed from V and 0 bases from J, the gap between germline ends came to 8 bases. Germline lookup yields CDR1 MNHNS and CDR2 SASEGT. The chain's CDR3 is CASSIGDSYNSPLHF. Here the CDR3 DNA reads TGTGCCAGCAGTATCGGAGACTCCTATAATTCACCCCTCCACTTT.

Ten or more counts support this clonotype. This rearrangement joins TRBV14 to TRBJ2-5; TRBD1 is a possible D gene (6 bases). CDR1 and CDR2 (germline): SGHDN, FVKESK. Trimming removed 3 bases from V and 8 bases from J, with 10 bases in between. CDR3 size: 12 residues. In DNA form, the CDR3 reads TGTGCCAGCAGCCAGGACAGAATCACCCAGTACTTC. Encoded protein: CASSQDRITQYF.

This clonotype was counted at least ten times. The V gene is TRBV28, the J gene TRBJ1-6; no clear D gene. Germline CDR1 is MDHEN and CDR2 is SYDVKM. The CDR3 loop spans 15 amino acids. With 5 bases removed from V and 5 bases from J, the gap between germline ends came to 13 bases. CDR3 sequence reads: CASSHQYRNNSPLHF. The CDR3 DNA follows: TGTGCCAGCAGTCACCAATACAGAAATAATTCACCCCTCCACTTT. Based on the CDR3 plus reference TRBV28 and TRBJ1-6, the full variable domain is DVKVTQSSRYLVKRTGEKVFLECVQDMDHENMFWYRQDPGLGLRLIYFSYDVKMKEKGDIPEGYSVSREKKERFSLILESASTNQTSMYLCASSHQYRNNSPLHFGNGTRLTVT.

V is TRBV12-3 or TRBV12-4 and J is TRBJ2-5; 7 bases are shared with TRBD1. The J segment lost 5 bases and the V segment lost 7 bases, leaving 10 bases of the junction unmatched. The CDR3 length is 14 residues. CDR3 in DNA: TGTGCCAGCACCAGCAACAGGGGAGAGGAGACCCAGTACTTC. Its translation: CASTSNRGEETQYF.

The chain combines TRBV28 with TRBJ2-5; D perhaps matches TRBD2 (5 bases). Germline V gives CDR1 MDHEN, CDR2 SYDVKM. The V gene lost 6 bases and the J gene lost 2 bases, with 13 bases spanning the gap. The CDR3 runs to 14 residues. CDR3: CASSPITGQETQYF. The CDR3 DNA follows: TGTGCCAGCAGCCCCATCACGGGGCAAGAGACCCAGTACTTC.

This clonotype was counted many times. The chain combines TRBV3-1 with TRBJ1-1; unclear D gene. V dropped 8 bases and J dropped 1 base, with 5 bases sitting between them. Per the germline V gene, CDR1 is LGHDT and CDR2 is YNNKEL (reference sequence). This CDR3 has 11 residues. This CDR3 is CASGPNTEAFF. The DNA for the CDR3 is TGTGCCAGCGGACCGAACACTGAAGCTTTCTTT.